This T cell receptor (beta chain) is drawn from a study of blood T cell repertoires in COVID-19. This CDR3 region has 12 residues. Germline values: CDR1 MDHEN, CDR2 SYDVKM. J gave up 11 bases and V 6 bases, and 5 bases lay outside the gene matches. Produced via immunoSEQ multiplex PCR; TCRdb's table is partial and in-frame only. The repertoire holds 250,000 to 300,000 clones, with 89% as singletons. The rearrangement links TRBV28 to TRBJ2-7, with 12 nucleotides matching TRBD1. The sequence was obtained from a woman aged 55-70 years with acute or convalescent COVID-19. The sample taken for sequencing was peripheral blood. CDR3 coding DNA: TGTGCCAGCAGCAGGGACAGGGGGCAAGAGTACTTC. Translation: CASSRDRGQEYF.